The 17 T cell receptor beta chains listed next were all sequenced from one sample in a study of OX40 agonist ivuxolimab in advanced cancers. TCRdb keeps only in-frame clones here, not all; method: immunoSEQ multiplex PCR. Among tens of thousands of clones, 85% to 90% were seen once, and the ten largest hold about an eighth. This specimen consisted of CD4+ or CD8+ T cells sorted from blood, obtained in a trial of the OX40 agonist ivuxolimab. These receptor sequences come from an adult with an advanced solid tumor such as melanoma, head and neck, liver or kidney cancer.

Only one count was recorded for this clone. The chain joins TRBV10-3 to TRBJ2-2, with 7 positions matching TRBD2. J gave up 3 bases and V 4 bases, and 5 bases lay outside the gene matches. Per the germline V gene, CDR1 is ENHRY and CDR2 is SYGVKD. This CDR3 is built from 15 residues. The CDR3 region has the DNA TGTGCCATCAGTGCCAGGGCGGGGGACACCGGGGAGCTGTTTTTT. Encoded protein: CAISARAGDTGELFF.

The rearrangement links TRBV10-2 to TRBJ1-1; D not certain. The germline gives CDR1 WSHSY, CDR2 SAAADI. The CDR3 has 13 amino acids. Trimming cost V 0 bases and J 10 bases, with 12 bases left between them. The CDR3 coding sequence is TGCGCCAGCAGTGAGTCAGGGAACTTCTTAGCTTTCTTT. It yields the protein CASSESGNFLAFF.

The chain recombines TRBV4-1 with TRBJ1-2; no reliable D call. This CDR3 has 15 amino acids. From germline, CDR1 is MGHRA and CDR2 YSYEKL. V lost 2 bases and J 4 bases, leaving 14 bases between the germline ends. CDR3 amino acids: CASSQSPQAPYGYTF. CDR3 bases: TGCGCCAGCAGCCAAAGCCCCCAGGCACCCTATGGCTACACCTTC.

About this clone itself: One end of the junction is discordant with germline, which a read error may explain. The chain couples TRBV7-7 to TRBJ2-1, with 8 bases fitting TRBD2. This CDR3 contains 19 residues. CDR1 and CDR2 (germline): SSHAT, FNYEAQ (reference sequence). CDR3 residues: CASSLAPSAGVTSYNEQFF. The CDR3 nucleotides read TGTGCTAGCAGCTTAGCTCCGTCAGCGGGAGTTACCTCCTACAATGAGCAGTTCTTC.

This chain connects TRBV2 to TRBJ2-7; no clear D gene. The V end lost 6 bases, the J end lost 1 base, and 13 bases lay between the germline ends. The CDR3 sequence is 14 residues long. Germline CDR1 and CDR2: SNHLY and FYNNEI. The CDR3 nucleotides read TGTGCCAGCAGCCCCCGCCAGCTTTCCTACGAGCAGTACTTC. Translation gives CASSPRQLSYEQYF.

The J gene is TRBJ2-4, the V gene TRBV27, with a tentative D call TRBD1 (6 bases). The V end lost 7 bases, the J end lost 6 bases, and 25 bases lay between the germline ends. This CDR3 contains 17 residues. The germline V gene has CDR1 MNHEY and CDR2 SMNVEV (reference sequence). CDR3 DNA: TGTGCCAGCACCCCCCGGGCGGCTGACAGGTGGGGAAACATTCAGTACTTC. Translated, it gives CASTPRAADRWGNIQYF.

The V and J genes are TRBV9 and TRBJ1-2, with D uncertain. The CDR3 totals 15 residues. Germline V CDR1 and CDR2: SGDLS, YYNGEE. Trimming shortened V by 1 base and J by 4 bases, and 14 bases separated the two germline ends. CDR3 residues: CASSVTALPGYGYTF. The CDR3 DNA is TGTGCCAGCAGCGTAACAGCCCTCCCGGGCTATGGCTACACCTTC.

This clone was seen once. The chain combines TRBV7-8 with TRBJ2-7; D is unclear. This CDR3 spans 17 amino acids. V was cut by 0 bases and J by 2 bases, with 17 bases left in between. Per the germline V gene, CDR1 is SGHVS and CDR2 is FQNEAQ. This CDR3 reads CASSLAVPGMGAYEQYF. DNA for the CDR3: TGTGCCAGCAGCTTAGCGGTCCCTGGAATGGGTGCCTACGAGCAGTACTTC.

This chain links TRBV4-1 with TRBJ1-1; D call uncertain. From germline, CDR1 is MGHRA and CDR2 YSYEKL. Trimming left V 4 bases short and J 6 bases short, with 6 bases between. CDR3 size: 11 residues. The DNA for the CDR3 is TGCGCCAGCAGCCCCGACTCTGAAGCTTTCTTT. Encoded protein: CASSPDSEAFF.

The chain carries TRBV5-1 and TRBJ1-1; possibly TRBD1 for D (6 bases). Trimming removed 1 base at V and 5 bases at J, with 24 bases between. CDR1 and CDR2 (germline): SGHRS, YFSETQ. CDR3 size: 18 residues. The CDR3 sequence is CASSLIVTGRGWPTEAFF. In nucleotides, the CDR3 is TGCGCCAGCAGCTTGATTGTCACAGGGCGAGGATGGCCTACTGAAGCTTTCTTT.

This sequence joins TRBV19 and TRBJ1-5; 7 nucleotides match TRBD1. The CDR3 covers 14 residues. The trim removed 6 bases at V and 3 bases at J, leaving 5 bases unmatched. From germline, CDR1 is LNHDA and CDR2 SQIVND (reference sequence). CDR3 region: CASRPRGPNQPQHF. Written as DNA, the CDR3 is TGTGCCAGTAGACCTAGGGGGCCCAATCAGCCCCAGCATTTT.

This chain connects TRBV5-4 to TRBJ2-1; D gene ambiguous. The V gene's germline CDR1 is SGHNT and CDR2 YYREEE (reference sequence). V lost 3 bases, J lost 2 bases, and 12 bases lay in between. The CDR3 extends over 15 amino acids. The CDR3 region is CASSSRRDPYNEQFF. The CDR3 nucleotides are TGTGCCAGCAGCTCGAGGAGAGATCCCTACAATGAGCAGTTCTTC.

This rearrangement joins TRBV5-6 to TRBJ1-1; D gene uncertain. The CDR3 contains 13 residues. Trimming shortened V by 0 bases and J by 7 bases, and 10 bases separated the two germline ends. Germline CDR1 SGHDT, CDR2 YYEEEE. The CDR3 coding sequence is TGTGCCAGCAGCTTGGTGACCGACCTTGAAGCTTTCTTT. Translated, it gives CASSLVTDLEAFF.

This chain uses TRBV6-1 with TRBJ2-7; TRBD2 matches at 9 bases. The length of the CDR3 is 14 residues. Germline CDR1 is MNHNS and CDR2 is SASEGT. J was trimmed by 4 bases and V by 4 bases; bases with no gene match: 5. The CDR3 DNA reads TGTGCCAGCAGTGGAGCGGGAGGTAGATACGAGCAGTACTTC. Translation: CASSGAGGRYEQYF.

CDR3 sequence: CASSPTQGNTEAFF. CDR3 in DNA: TGTGCCAGCTCTCCGACACAGGGGAACACTGAAGCTTTCTTT. V gene TRBV18 combines with J gene TRBJ1-1, with TRBD1 as a possible D gene (6 bases). V was cut by 6 bases and J by 1 base, with 12 bases left in between. Germline CDR1 is KGHSH and CDR2 is LQKENI. CDR3 length: 14 residues.

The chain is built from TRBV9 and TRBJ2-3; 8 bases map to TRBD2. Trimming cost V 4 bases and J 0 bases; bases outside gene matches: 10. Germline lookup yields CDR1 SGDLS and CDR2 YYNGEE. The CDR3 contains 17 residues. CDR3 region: CASSPQSGRISTDTQYF. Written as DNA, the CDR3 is TGTGCCAGCAGCCCCCAAAGCGGGAGAATTAGCACAGATACGCAGTATTTT. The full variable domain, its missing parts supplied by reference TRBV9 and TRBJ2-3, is DSGVTQTPKHLITATGQRVTLRCSPRSGDLSVYWYQQSLDQGLQFLIQYYNGEERAKGNILERFSAQQFPDLHSELNLSSLELGDSALYFCASSPQSGRISTDTQYFGPGTRLTVL.

Here the CDR3 DNA reads TGTGCCAGCAGCCCCCCCCCAGGAACATTCGGTGCGCCCCTCCACTTT. It codes for CASSPPPGTFGAPLHF. J is TRBJ1-6 and V is TRBV7-2; D ambiguous. Per the germline V gene, CDR1 is SGHTA and CDR2 is FQGNSA. Trimming left V 5 bases short and J 13 bases short, with 24 bases between. The CDR3 spans 16 residues.